A selection of T cell receptor beta chains follows, all from one sample in a study of post-analysis software for immune sequencing data. TCRdb re-called the PCR reads through MiXCR, storing one row per CDR3 protein. The repertoire has approximately 690,000 distinct CDR3 sequences, approximately 60% of them found once; the top ten carry around 11%. Sequencing input: blood. The receptors here all came from a girl aged 2 to 10 with multiple sclerosis. The CDR3 runs from the conserved cysteine through the conserved F or W. A D gene is named only where the DNA matches it firmly. Clone size is given for some rows only: seen once, a few or many times, or a class if the clone is expanded.

- | TRBJ2-1 | TRBV24-1 | once | TGTGCCACCAGTGCGGACAGCCGGTACAATGAGCAGTTCTTC | CATSADSRYNEQFF
- | TRBJ2-3 | TRBV10-3 | - | TGTGCCATCATGGCCTCAAGCACAGATACGCAGTATTTT | CAIMASSTDTQYF
- | TRBJ2-3 | TRBV20-1 | few | TGCAGTGCTCGGGGACCAGATACGCAGTATTTT | CSARGPDTQYF
- | TRBJ2-1 | TRBV20-1 | - | TGCAGTGCTAGCCCTAGCGTAAGCTCCTACAATGAGCAGTTCTTC | CSASPSVSSYNEQFF
- | TRBJ2-3 | TRBV10-1 | - | TGCGCCAGCAGTGTCGTCGGCGGGGGCAGCTCCGGGACGCAGTATTTT | CASSVVGGGSSGTQYF
- | TRBJ1-1 | TRBV6-5 | - | TGTGTCAGCAGAATTAGCAGGGGAATCAACACTGAAGCTTTCTTT | CVSRISRGINTEAFF
- | TRBJ2-3 | TRBV7-2 | - | TGTGCCAGCAGAGTCCAAGGGGGATTGACAGATACGCAGTATTTT | CASRVQGGLTDTQYF
- | TRBJ2-2 | TRBV15 | - | TGTGCCACCAGCAGTGGGCTCCCCACCGGGGAGCTGTTTTTT | CATSSGLPTGELFF
TRBD1 | TRBJ2-5 | TRBV5-1 | - | TGCGCCAGCAGACCCTTTACCCAACTTACAGGGGTAGGAGAGACCCAGTACTTC | CASRPFTQLTGVGETQYF
- | TRBJ1-1 | TRBV9 | once | TGTGCCGGCAGCGTAGAGGGCACAGTGAACACTGAAGCTTTCTTT | CAGSVEGTVNTEAFF
- | TRBJ2-5 | TRBV30 | - | TGTGCCTGGAGCGGAAAGTGGCAAGAGACCCAGTACTTC | CAWSGKWQETQYF
- | TRBJ2-5 | TRBV11-2 | - | TGTGCCAGCAGCGCGACAGAATCCCAAGAGACCCAGTACTTC | CASSATESQETQYF
TRBD1 | TRBJ2-1 | TRBV18 | - | TGTGCCAGCTCACCACCCTCCGGGACAGGGGCATATGAGCAGTTCTTC | CASSPPSGTGAYEQFF
- | TRBJ2-5 | TRBV28 | - | TGTGCCAGCGACGCGGGTGGGGAGACCCAGTACTTC | CASDAGGETQYF